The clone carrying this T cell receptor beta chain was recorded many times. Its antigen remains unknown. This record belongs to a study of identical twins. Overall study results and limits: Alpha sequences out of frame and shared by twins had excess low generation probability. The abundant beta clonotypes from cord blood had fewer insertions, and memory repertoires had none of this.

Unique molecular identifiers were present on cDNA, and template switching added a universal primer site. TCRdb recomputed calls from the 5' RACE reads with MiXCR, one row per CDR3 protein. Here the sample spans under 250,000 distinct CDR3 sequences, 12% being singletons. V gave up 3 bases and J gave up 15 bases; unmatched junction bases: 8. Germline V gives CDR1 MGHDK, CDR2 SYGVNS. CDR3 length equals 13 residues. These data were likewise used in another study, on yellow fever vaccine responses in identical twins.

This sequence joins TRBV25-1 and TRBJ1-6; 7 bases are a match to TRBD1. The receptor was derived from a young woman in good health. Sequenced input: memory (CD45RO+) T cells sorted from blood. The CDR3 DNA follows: TGTGCCAGCAGTGATTTAGACGGACAGGTCCTCCACTTT. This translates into CASSDLDGQVLHF.